One and the same sample provided the 9 T cell receptor beta chains below, sequenced in a study of blood T cell repertoires in COVID-19 (dated by TCRdb to 2018 to 2020). The library was produced with the immunoSEQ multiplex PCR assay. TCRdb took this table from immuneACCESS and kept in-frame rearrangements with V and J called. Such tables lack part of the clones; where checked against another copy, unresolved V genes explain under half of the gap, and the rest is unexplained. In this sample the table shows around 130,000 clones, 75% to 90% of which occur a single time. Approximately 27% of the sample belongs to the ten largest clones. Specimen: peripheral blood. All receptors derive from a man in his 70s with active or convalescent COVID-19.

V is TRBV28 and J is TRBJ2-1, with TRBD2 identical over 7 bases. After removal of 6 bases from V and 3 bases from J, the junction contained 5 bases not matched to a gene. Germline values: CDR1 MDHEN, CDR2 SYDVKM. This CDR3 contains 14 residues. The CDR3 DNA reads TGTGCCAGCAGAGTTAGCGGGCTCTACAATGAGCAGTTCTTC. Translated, it gives CASRVSGLYNEQFF.

The V and J genes are TRBV5-1 and TRBJ2-5; 11 bases align to TRBD2. The trim removed 0 bases at V and 1 base at J, leaving 2 bases unmatched. Per the germline V gene, CDR1 is SGHRS and CDR2 is YFSETQ. This CDR3 has 16 amino acids. CDR3 DNA: TGCGCCAGCAGCTTGGCAGGACTAGCGGGCCAAGAGACCCAGTACTTC. This encodes CASSLAGLAGQETQYF.

The V and J genes are TRBV18 and TRBJ1-2; 8 nucleotides match TRBD1. Germline V lookup: CDR1 KGHSH, CDR2 LQKENI. J lost 4 bases, V lost 3 bases, and 4 bases had no gene match. The CDR3 extends over 14 amino acids. The DNA for the CDR3 is TGTGCCAGCTCACCTGGGGACAGGCTCTATGGCTACACCTTC. Translating it yields CASSPGDRLYGYTF.

J is TRBJ2-7 and V is TRBV2; 9 bases map to TRBD1. J was trimmed by 2 bases and V by 7 bases; bases with no gene match: 9. The CDR3 loop spans 15 amino acids. Germline V gene data show CDR1 as SNHLY and CDR2 as FYNNEI. The CDR3 bases are TGTGCCAGCACCCGGGACAGGGAGCCAACCTACGAGCAGTACTTC. Protein: CASTRDREPTYEQYF. The full variable domain, rest sourced from reference TRBV2 and TRBJ2-7, is EPEVTQTPSHQVTQMGQEVILRCVPISNHLYFYWYRQILGQKVEFLVSFYNNEISEKSEIFDDQFSVERPDGSNFTLKIRSTKLEDSAMYFCASTRDREPTYEQYFGPGTRLTVT.

This clone appeared once. CDR3 nucleotides: TGTGCCAGCAGTTGGGGTGGAGCGGGAGAGTTAGATACGCAGTATTTT. It yields the protein CASSWGGAGELDTQYF. The rearrangement uses TRBV28 and TRBJ2-3; 8 nucleotides line up with TRBD2. This CDR3 comprises 16 residues. V lost 4 bases and J lost 5; bases outside the gene matches: 11. The germline CDR1 and CDR2 sequences are MDHEN and SYDVKM.

The chain joins TRBV2 to TRBJ2-5, with 7 bases fitting TRBD2. The CDR3 extends over 15 amino acids. Per germline, CDR1 SNHLY and CDR2 FYNNEI. J lost 7 bases, V lost 5 bases, and 13 bases had no gene match. CDR3: CASSLQSMGGRTQYF. For the CDR3, the DNA is TGTGCCAGCAGTCTACAGTCAATGGGGGGGAGGACCCAGTACTTC.

The chain recombines TRBV7-9 with TRBJ2-7; the match to TRBD1 covers 7 bases. There are 13 residues in the CDR3. Looked up from germline, CDR1 is SEHNR and CDR2 is FQNEAQ (reference sequence). The trim removed 1 base at V and 12 bases at J, leaving 9 bases unmatched. This chain's CDR3 is CASSLEAGGFRYF. In nucleotides, the CDR3 is TGTGCCAGCAGCTTAGAGGCAGGGGGTTTTCGGTACTTC. The whole variable domain, remainder taken from reference TRBV7-9 and TRBJ2-7, is DTGVSQNPRHKITKRGQNVTFRCDPISEHNRLYWYRQTLGQGPEFLTYFQNEAQLEKSRLLSDRFSAERPKGSFSTLEIQRTEQGDSAMYLCASSLEAGGFRYFGPGTRLTVT.

The chain couples TRBV3-1 (or the pseudogene TRBV3-2) to TRBJ2-1; D possibly corresponds to TRBD2 (6 bases). This CDR3 contains 17 residues. Germline loops: CDR1 LGHDT, CDR2 YNNKEL (reference sequence). Trimming took 7 bases from V and 0 from J, leaving 19 bases between them. The chain's CDR3 is CASTWGVRDPSYNEQFF. In DNA, the CDR3 is TGTGCCAGCACCTGGGGGGTACGGGATCCCTCCTACAATGAGCAGTTCTTC.

The chain uses TRBV10-3 and TRBJ1-2; 7 bases are a match to TRBD1. The CDR3 contains 13 residues. V lost 3 bases, J lost 8 bases, and 6 bases stayed unmatched. Looked up from germline, CDR1 is ENHRY and CDR2 is SYGVKD. The CDR3 bases are TGTGCCATCAGTGAAACAGGGGTTCAGGGCTACACCTTC. Its protein product is CAISETGVQGYTF.